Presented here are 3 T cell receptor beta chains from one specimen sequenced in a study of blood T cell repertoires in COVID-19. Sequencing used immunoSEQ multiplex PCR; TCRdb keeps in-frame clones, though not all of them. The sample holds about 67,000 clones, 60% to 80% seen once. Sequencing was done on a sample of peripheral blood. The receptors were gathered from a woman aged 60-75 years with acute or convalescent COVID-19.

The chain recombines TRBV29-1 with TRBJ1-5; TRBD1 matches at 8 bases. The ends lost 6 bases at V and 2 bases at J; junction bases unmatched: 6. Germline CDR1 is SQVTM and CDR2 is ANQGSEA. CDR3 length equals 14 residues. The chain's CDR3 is CSVTTGAGNQPQHF. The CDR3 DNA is TGCAGCGTCACGACAGGGGCGGGCAATCAGCCCCAGCATTTT.

The CDR3 DNA follows: TGTGCCAGCAGTCAAACAGGGTACGAGCAGTACTTC. Amino acids: CASSQTGYEQYF. The chain carries TRBV2 and TRBJ2-7, with a weak D call TRBD1 (6 bases). V lost 5 bases and J 4 bases, leaving 9 bases between the germline ends. The CDR3 contains 12 residues. CDR1 SNHLY and CDR2 FYNNEI come from the germline V gene.

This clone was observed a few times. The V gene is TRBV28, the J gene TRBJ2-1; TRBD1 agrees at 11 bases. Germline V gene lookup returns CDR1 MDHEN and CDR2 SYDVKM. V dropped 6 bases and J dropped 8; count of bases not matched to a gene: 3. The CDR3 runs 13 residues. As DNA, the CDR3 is TGTGCCAGCAGAGGACAGGGGGCCTATGAGCAGTTCTTC. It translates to CASRGQGAYEQFF.